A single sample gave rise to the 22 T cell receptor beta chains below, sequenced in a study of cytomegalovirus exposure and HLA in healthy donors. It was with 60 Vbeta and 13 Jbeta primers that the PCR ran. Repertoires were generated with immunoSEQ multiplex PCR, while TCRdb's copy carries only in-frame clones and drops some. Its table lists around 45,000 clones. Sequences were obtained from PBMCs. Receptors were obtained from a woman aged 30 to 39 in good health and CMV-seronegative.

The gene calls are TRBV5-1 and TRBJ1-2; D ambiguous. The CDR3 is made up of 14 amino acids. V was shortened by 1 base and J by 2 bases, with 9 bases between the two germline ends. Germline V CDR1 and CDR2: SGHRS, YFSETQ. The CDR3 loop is CASSLTDLNYGYTF. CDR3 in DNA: TGCGCCAGCAGCTTGACAGATTTAAACTATGGCTACACCTTC.

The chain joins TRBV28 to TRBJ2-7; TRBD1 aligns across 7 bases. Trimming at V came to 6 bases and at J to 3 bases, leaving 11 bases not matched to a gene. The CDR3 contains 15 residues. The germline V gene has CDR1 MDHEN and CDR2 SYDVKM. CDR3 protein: CASRDGQARVYEQYF. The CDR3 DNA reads TGTGCCAGCAGGGACGGACAGGCGAGAGTCTACGAGCAGTACTTC. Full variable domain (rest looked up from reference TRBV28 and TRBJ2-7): DVKVTQSSRYLVKRTGEKVFLECVQDMDHENMFWYRQDPGLGLRLIYFSYDVKMKEKGDIPEGYSVSREKKERFSLILESASTNQTSMYLCASRDGQARVYEQYFGPGTRLTVT.

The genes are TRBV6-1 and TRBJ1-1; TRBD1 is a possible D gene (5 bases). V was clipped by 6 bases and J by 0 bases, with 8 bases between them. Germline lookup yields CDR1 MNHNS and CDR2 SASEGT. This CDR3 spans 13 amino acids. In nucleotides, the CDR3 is TGTGCCAGCAGCCTCAGGGTGAACACTGAAGCTTTCTTT. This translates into CASSLRVNTEAFF.

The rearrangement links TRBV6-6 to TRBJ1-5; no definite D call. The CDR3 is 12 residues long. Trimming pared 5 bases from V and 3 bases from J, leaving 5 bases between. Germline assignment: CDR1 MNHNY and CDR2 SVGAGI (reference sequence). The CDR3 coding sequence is TGTGCCAGCAGTCCCTACAATCAGCCCCAGCATTTT. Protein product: CASSPYNQPQHF.

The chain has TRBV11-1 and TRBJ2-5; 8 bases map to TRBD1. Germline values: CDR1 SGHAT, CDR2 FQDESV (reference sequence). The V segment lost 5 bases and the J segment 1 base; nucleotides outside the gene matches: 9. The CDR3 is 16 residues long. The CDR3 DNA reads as TGTGCCAGCAGCCGCTACCGGGACAGGTCCCAAGAGACCCAGTACTTC. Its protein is CASSRYRDRSQETQYF. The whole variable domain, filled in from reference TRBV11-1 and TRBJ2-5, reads EAEVAQSPRYKITEKSQAVAFWCDPISGHATLYWYRQILGQGPELLVQFQDESVVDDSQLPKDRFSAERLKGVDSTLKIQPAELGDSAMYLCASSRYRDRSQETQYFGPGTRLLVL.

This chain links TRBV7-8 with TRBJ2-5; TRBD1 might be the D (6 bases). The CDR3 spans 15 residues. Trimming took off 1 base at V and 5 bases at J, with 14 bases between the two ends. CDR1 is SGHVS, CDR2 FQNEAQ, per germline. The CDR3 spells CASSLERTQGETQYF. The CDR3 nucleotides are TGTGCCAGCAGCTTAGAACGGACCCAGGGGGAGACCCAGTACTTC.

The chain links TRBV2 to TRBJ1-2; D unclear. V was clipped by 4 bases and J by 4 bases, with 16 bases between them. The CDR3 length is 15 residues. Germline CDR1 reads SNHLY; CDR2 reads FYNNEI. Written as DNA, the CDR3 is TGTGCCAGCAGTGTCGATTCAAGGAGATCCTATGGCTACACCTTC. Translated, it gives CASSVDSRRSYGYTF.

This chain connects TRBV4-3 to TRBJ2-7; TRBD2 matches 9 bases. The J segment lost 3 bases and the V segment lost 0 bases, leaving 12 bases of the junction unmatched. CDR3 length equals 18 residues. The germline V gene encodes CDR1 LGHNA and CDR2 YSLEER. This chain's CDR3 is CASSQDGIAGGPSYEQYF. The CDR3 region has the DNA TGCGCCAGCAGCCAAGATGGGATCGCGGGAGGGCCTAGCTACGAGCAGTACTTC.

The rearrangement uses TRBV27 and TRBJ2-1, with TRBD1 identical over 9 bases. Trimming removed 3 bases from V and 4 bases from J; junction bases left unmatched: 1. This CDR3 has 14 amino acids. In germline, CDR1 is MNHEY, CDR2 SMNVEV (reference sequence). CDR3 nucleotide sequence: TGTGCCAGCAGTTTGACAGGGGGATACAATGAGCAGTTCTTC. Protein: CASSLTGGYNEQFF.

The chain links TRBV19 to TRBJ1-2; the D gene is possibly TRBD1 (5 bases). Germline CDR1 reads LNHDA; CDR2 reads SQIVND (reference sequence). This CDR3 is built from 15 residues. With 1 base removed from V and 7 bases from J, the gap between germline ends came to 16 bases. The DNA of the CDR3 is TGTGCCAGTAGTATAGGGGGCAGGGTGGCCGGTGGCTACACCTTC. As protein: CASSIGGRVAGGYTF.

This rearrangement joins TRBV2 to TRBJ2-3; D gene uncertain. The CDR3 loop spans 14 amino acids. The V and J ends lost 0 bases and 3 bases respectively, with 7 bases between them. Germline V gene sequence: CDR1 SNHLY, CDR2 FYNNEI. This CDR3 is CASSEALTTDTQYF. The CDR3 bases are TGTGCCAGCAGTGAAGCGCTTACAACAGATACGCAGTATTTT.

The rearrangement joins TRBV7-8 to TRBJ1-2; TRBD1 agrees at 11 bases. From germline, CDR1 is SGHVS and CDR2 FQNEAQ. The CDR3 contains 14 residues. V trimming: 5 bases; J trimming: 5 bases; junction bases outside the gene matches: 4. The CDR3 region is CASSQDRGLYGYTF. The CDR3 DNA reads TGTGCCAGCAGCCAGGACAGGGGGCTTTATGGCTACACCTTC.

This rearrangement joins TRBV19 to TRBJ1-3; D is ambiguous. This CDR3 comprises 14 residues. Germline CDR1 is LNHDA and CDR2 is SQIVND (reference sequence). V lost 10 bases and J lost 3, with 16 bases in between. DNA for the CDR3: TGTGCCACCTCCCCGGAGGGTCGTGGAAACACCATATATTTT. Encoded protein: CATSPEGRGNTIYF.

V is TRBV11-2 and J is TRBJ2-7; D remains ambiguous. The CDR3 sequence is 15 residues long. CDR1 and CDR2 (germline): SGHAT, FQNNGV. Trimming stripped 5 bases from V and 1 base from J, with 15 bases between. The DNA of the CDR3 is TGTGCCAGCAGCCCACGAGGATCCCTTTCCTACGAGCAGTACTTC. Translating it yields CASSPRGSLSYEQYF. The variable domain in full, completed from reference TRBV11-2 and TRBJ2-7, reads EAGVAQSPRYKIIEKRQSVAFWCNPISGHATLYWYQQILGQGPKLLIQFQNNGVVDDSQLPKDRFSAERLKGVDSTLKIQPAKLEDSAVYLCASSPRGSLSYEQYFGPGTRLTVT.

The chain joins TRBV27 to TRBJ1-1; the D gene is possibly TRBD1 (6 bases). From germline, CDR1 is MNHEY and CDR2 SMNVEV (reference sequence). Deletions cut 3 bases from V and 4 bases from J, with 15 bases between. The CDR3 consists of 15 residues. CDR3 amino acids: CASSFNGGLGTEAFF. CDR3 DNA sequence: TGTGCCAGCAGTTTCAACGGGGGGCTAGGCACTGAAGCTTTCTTT.

CDR3 loop: CASSPGGGYTF. As DNA, the CDR3 is TGTGCCAGCAGCCCAGGGGGTGGCTACACCTTC. The rearrangement uses TRBV6-5 and TRBJ1-2, with 7 bases that match TRBD1. J gave up 7 bases and V 6 bases, and 2 bases lay outside the gene matches. The CDR3 covers 11 residues. From germline, CDR1 is MNHEY and CDR2 SVGAGI.

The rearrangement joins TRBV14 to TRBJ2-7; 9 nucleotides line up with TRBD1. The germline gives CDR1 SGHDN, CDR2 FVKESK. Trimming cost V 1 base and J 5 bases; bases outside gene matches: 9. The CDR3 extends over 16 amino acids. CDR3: CASSQGPGTGTHEQYF. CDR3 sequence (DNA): TGTGCCAGCAGCCAAGGTCCCGGGACAGGGACCCACGAGCAGTACTTC.

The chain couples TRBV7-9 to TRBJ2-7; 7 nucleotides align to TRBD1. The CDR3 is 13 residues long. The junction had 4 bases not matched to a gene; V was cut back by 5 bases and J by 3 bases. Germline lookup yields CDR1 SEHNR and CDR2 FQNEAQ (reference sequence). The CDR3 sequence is CASSLRQGYEQYF. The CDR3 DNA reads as TGTGCCAGCAGCCTCAGACAGGGCTACGAGCAGTACTTC.

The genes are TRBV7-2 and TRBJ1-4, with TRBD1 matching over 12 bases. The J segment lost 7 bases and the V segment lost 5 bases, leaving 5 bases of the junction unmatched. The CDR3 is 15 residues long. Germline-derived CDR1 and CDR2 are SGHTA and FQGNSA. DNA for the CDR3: TGTGCCAGCAGCCTAAGGGGACAGGGGGCTGAAAAACTGTTTTTT. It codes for CASSLRGQGAEKLFF.

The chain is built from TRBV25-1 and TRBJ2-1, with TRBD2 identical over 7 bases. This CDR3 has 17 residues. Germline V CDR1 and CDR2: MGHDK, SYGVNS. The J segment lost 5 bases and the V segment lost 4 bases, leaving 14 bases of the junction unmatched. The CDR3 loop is CASSGKGVGTTHNEQFF. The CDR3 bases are TGTGCCAGCAGTGGAAAAGGAGTCGGGACTACGCACAATGAGCAGTTCTTC.

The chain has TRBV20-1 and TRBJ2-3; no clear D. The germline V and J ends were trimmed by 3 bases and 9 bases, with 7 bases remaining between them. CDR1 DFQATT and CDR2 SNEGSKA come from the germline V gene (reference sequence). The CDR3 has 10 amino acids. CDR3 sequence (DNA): TGCAGTGCTAGTATCGGGACGCAGTATTTT. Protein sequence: CSASIGTQYF.

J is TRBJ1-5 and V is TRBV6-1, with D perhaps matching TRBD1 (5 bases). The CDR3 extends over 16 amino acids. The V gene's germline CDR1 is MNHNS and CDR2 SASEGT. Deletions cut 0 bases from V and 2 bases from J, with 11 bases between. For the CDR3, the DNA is TGTGCCAGCAGTGAAGCGCGGGGACGGGGCAATCAGCCCCAGCATTTT. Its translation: CASSEARGRGNQPQHF.